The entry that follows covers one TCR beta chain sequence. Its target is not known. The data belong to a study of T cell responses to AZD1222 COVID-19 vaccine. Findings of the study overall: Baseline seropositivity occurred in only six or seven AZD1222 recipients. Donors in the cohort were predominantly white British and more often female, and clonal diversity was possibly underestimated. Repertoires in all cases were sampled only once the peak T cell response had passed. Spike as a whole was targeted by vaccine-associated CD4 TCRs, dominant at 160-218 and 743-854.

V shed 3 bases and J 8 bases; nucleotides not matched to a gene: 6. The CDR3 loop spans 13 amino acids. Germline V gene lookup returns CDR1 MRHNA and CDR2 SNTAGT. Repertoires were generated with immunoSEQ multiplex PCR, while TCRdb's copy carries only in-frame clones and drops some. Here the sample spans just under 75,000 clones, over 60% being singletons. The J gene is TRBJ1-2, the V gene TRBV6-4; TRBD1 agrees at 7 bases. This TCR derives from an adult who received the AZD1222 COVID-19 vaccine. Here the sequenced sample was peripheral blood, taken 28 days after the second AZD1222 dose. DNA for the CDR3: TGTGCCAGCAGTGATGGCAGGGGGGACGGCTACACCTTC. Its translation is CASSDGRGDGYTF.